Below are 28 T cell receptor beta chains sequenced from a single sample in a study of CD8 T cell repertoires and HIV-1 epitope variants. Data came from immunoSEQ multiplex PCR; TCRdb stores just in-frame clones and leaves some out. The data show approximately 90,000 clones, roughly 81% seen once. The sequencing sample was made of uncultured baseline CD8+ T cells from peripheral blood mononuclear cells (PBMCs). The receptors come from a male donor with HIV.

The chain links TRBV19 to TRBJ2-6, with TRBD1 matching over 8 bases. Per the germline V gene, CDR1 is LNHDA and CDR2 is SQIVND (reference sequence). The trim removed 3 bases at V and 5 bases at J, leaving 6 bases unmatched. The CDR3 consists of 16 residues. The CDR3 nucleotides read TGTGCCAGTAGTATGCAGGGGGCTCTGTGGGCCAACGTCCTGACTTTC. It specifies CASSMQGALWANVLTF. The complete variable domain, with remaining parts taken from reference TRBV19 and TRBJ2-6, reads DGGITQSPKYLFRKEGQNVTLSCEQNLNHDAMYWYRQDPGQGLRLIYYSQIVNDFQKGDIAEGYSVSREKKESFPLTVTSAQKNPTAFYLCASSMQGALWANVLTFGAGSRLTVL.

The chain combines TRBV5-1 with TRBJ2-7, with D perhaps TRBD2 (6 bases). V was cut by 4 bases and J by 3 bases, with 8 bases left in between. The CDR3 sequence is 12 residues long. Per germline, CDR1 SGHRS and CDR2 YFSETQ. This CDR3 reads CASSGEDYEQYF. DNA for the CDR3: TGCGCCAGCAGCGGGGAGGACTACGAGCAGTACTTC.

This chain uses TRBV6-6 with TRBJ2-1; TRBD2 matches 9 bases. V lost 8 bases and J lost 6; bases outside the gene matches: 8. Germline lookup yields CDR1 MNHNY and CDR2 SVGAGI (reference sequence). The CDR3 length is 14 residues. CDR3: CASRAGGTTNEQFF. The DNA for the CDR3 is TGTGCCAGCCGAGCGGGAGGTACTACCAATGAGCAGTTCTTC.

The J gene is TRBJ1-5, the V gene TRBV28; D unresolved. Germline V gene data show CDR1 as MDHEN and CDR2 as SYDVKM. V lost 4 bases and J lost 0, with 16 bases in between. The CDR3 runs 17 residues. The CDR3 DNA reads TGTGCCAGCAGTTCCACACGGGCGTGGGATAGCAATCAGCCCCAGCATTTT. Encoded protein: CASSSTRAWDSNQPQHF.

This chain links TRBV7-9 with TRBJ1-1, with 7 nucleotides matching TRBD1. The junction had 9 bases not matched to a gene; V was cut back by 8 bases and J by 3 bases. The CDR3 extends over 14 amino acids. CDR1 is SEHNR and CDR2 is FQNEAQ in the germline V gene (reference sequence). The CDR3 loop reads CASQGGGTDTEAFF. In nucleotides, the CDR3 is TGTGCCAGCCAAGGAGGGGGCACAGACACTGAAGCTTTCTTT.

The chain combines TRBV4-3 with TRBJ1-2, with D possibly matching TRBD1 (5 bases). Deletions cut 0 bases from V and 5 bases from J, with 13 bases between. The length of the CDR3 is 15 residues. Germline V gene lookup returns CDR1 LGHNA and CDR2 YSLEER. The CDR3, as DNA: TGCGCCAGCAGCCAAGAAGACAGAGGCCCATATGGCTACACCTTC. The encoded protein is CASSQEDRGPYGYTF.

The chain couples TRBV7-2 to TRBJ2-2, with 10 nucleotides matching TRBD1. Per the germline V gene, CDR1 is SGHTA and CDR2 is FQGNSA. V lost 8 bases and J lost 3; bases outside the gene matches: 9. CDR3 length: 16 residues. The CDR3 DNA follows: TGTGCCAGCCGGCCTCCCGGGACAGGGGACACCGGGGAGCTGTTTTTT. Its protein product is CASRPPGTGDTGELFF. Supplemented by reference TRBV7-2 and TRBJ2-2, the full variable domain reads GAGVSQSPSNKVTEKGKDVELRCDPISGHTALYWYRQSLGQGLEFLIYFQGNSAPDKSGLPSDRFSAERTGGSVSTLTIQRTQQEDSAVYLCASRPPGTGDTGELFFGEGSRLTVL.

This clone was found many times. The genes are TRBV2 and TRBJ2-5; no clear D gene. Looked up from germline, CDR1 is SNHLY and CDR2 is FYNNEI. V was pared by 2 bases and J by 2 bases, with 12 bases between. The CDR3 contains 15 residues. CDR3 coding DNA: TGTGCCAGCAGTGAATCTACCCTCAGGCAAGAGACCCAGTACTTC. Encoded protein: CASSESTLRQETQYF.

This clone was found a few times. The V and J genes are TRBV2 and TRBJ1-3; D is ambiguous. The CDR3 consists of 13 residues. Germline CDR1 and CDR2: SNHLY and FYNNEI. V lost 7 bases to trimming and J lost 0 bases, with 7 bases between them. The CDR3 region has the DNA TGTGCCAGCACGGTCACCTCTGGAAACACCATATATTTT. Its translation is CASTVTSGNTIYF.

The J gene is TRBJ2-7, the V gene TRBV2; 8 bases are a match to TRBD2. The CDR3 extends over 14 amino acids. CDR1 is SNHLY, CDR2 FYNNEI, per germline. V gave up 4 bases and J gave up 2 bases; unmatched junction bases: 4. CDR3 region: CASSVREGAYEQYF. For the CDR3, the DNA is TGTGCCAGCAGTGTACGGGAGGGGGCCTACGAGCAGTACTTC.

This chain uses TRBV19 with TRBJ2-2; TRBD2 agrees at 14 bases. The CDR3 contains 16 residues. CDR1 is LNHDA, CDR2 SQIVND, per germline (reference sequence). V gave up 5 bases and J gave up 9 bases; unmatched junction bases: 8. This chain's CDR3 is CASSSLGLAGAWELFF. The CDR3 region has the DNA TGTGCCAGTAGTTCCCTGGGACTAGCGGGAGCCTGGGAGCTGTTTTTT.

The rearrangement uses TRBV2 and TRBJ2-5; possibly TRBD2 for D (6 bases). This CDR3 has 16 residues. V gave up 6 bases and J gave up 1 base, with 18 bases separating them. Germline-derived CDR1 and CDR2 are SNHLY and FYNNEI. The CDR3 sequence: CASRTRRWGSQETQYF. The CDR3 nucleotides are TGTGCCAGCAGGACTAGGAGGTGGGGCAGCCAAGAGACCCAGTACTTC.

The chain recombines TRBV4-2 with TRBJ2-7; 7 nucleotides match TRBD2. V gave up 0 bases and J gave up 5 bases; unmatched junction bases: 7. Germline V gene sequence: CDR1 LGHNA, CDR2 YNFKEQ. The CDR3 totals 15 residues. As DNA, the CDR3 is TGTGCCAGCAGCCAAGATCTGCGGGAGAAAGACGAGCAGTACTTC. Protein product: CASSQDLREKDEQYF.

The gene calls are TRBV5-8 and TRBJ2-6; D gene unclear. Germline CDR1 is SGHTS and CDR2 is YDEGEE. This CDR3 is 17 amino acids long. With 1 base removed from V and 0 bases from J, the gap between germline ends came to 11 bases. CDR3 bases: TGTGCCAGCAGCTTGTTTGGCAGACCCTCTGGGGCCAACGTCCTGACTTTC. Residues: CASSLFGRPSGANVLTF.

V gene TRBV5-1 combines with J gene TRBJ1-2; 9 nucleotides line up with TRBD1. Germline V gene sequence: CDR1 SGHRS, CDR2 YFSETQ. This CDR3 comprises 13 residues. Losses at the gene ends were 3 bases for V and 4 bases for J; bases not matched to a gene: 1. The CDR3: CASSWGQGYGYTF. The DNA of the CDR3 is TGCGCCAGCAGCTGGGGACAGGGCTATGGCTACACCTTC.

J is TRBJ2-3 and V is TRBV7-2; tentative D call: TRBD2 (6 bases). Looked up from germline, CDR1 is SGHTA and CDR2 is FQGNSA. The CDR3 loop spans 17 amino acids. Trimming pared 5 bases from V and 3 bases from J, leaving 21 bases between. The CDR3 nucleotides are TGTGCCAGCAGCCCCCGGCGGGAACACTTCGCTACAGATACGCAGTATTTT. Encoded protein: CASSPRREHFATDTQYF.

The rearrangement joins TRBV28 to TRBJ2-5; 11 bases align to TRBD1. Germline V gene sequence: CDR1 MDHEN, CDR2 SYDVKM. This CDR3 region has 15 residues. Trimming took 6 bases from V and 4 from J; bases not matched to a gene: 7. The CDR3 DNA reads TGTGCCAGCAGCAAAGGACAGGGGGCTGGAGAGACCCAGTACTTC. Its translation: CASSKGQGAGETQYF.

This clone was detected once. This sequence joins TRBV7-2 and TRBJ2-1; 10 positions match TRBD2. The CDR3 runs 15 residues. Per germline, CDR1 SGHTA and CDR2 FQGNSA. V was clipped by 4 bases and J by 5 bases; unmatched bases: 5. The CDR3 bases are TGTGCCAGCAGCTCCGCAGCGGGGGGGGACAATGAGCAGTTCTTC. Amino acids: CASSSAAGGDNEQFF.

V usage is TRBV7-8 and J usage is TRBJ1-4; TRBD1 is a possible D gene (6 bases). CDR1 and CDR2 from the germline V gene are SGHVS and FQNEAQ. This CDR3 comprises 15 residues. Trimming took off 4 bases at V and 1 base at J, with 10 bases between the two ends. CDR3 amino acids: CASSSGGLTNEKLFF. The CDR3 bases are TGTGCCAGCAGCTCCGGGGGCTTAACTAATGAAAAACTGTTTTTT.

The V and J genes are TRBV19 and TRBJ2-1; D gene uncertain. The germline gives CDR1 LNHDA, CDR2 SQIVND (reference sequence). Trimming shortened V by 4 bases and J by 0 bases, and 7 bases separated the two germline ends. This CDR3 spans 14 amino acids. Here the CDR3 reads CASSRRSSYNEQFF. In DNA form, the CDR3 reads TGTGCCAGTAGTAGGCGGAGCTCCTACAATGAGCAGTTCTTC.

In the case of this clone: The same CDR3 arises from other DNA sequences in this sample as well. The chain combines TRBV6-5 with TRBJ2-1; 7 bases line up with TRBD1. CDR3 size: 14 residues. The germline gives CDR1 MNHEY, CDR2 SVGAGI. The V and J ends lost 6 bases and 7 bases, in that order; junction bases with no gene match: 9. The chain's CDR3 is CASSWTGRGNEQFF. The DNA for the CDR3 is TGTGCCAGCAGCTGGACAGGTAGGGGGAATGAGCAGTTCTTC.

The CDR3 spells CASTPGRTFSYEQYF. CDR3 nucleotide sequence: TGTGCCAGCACCCCCGGCAGGACCTTCTCCTACGAGCAGTACTTC. This sequence joins TRBV28 and TRBJ2-7; no definite D call. Germline V gives CDR1 MDHEN, CDR2 SYDVKM. The V and J ends lost 7 bases and 0 bases respectively, with 16 bases between them. CDR3 length: 15 residues.

This chain joins TRBV6-5 and TRBJ2-7; the D is unclear. This CDR3 spans 12 amino acids. Trimming cost V 2 bases and J 3 bases, with 5 bases left between them. CDR1 and CDR2 (germline): MNHEY, SVGAGI. As DNA, the CDR3 is TGTGCCAGCAGTTACAATGGCTACGAGCAGTACTTC. Its protein is CASSYNGYEQYF.

This clone has only a few counts. The chain links TRBV6-1 to TRBJ2-1; D tentatively reads TRBD1 or TRBD2 (6 bases each). Between the trimmed V and J ends, which lost 5 bases and 8 bases, there was a span of 10 bases. CDR1 is MNHNS and CDR2 is SASEGT in the germline V gene. The CDR3 is 12 residues long. The CDR3 DNA follows: TGTGCCAGCAGTACAAGGGGGGATGAGCAGTTCTTC. Translation: CASSTRGDEQFF.

The chain combines TRBV5-1 with TRBJ2-1, with TRBD2 matching over 8 bases. Per germline, CDR1 SGHRS and CDR2 YFSETQ. V trimming: 0 bases; J trimming: 4 bases; junction bases outside the gene matches: 3. There are 15 residues in the CDR3. The CDR3 protein is CASSLVVAGYNEQFF. CDR3 nucleotides: TGCGCCAGCAGCTTGGTGGTAGCGGGGTACAATGAGCAGTTCTTC.

The CDR3 DNA is TGTGCCAGCCAGACAATCATGAACACTGAAGCTTTCTTT. It is translated as CASQTIMNTEAFF. This rearrangement joins TRBV19 to TRBJ1-1; D is undetermined. CDR3 size: 13 residues. Trimming stripped 9 bases from V and 0 bases from J, with 11 bases between. Germline V gene data show CDR1 as LNHDA and CDR2 as SQIVND (reference sequence).

This chain links TRBV7-9 with TRBJ2-7; unclear D gene. This CDR3 has 12 amino acids. CDR1 SEHNR and CDR2 FQNEAQ come from the germline V gene (reference sequence). V gave up 5 bases and J gave up 7 bases, with 12 bases separating them. As DNA, the CDR3 is TGTGCCAGCAGCGTTAAAACGTGGGAGCAGTACTTC. It specifies CASSVKTWEQYF. Combining the CDR3 with reference TRBV7-9 and TRBJ2-7 gives the whole variable domain DTGVSQNPRHKITKRGQNVTFRCDPISEHNRLYWYRQTLGQGPEFLTYFQNEAQLEKSRLLSDRFSAERPKGSFSTLEIQRTEQGDSAMYLCASSVKTWEQYFGPGTRLTVT.

The CDR3 spells CASSDVLSTDTQYF. CDR3 DNA sequence: TGTGCCAGCAGTGACGTTCTTAGCACAGATACGCAGTATTTT. This chain connects TRBV6-1 to TRBJ2-3; D is ambiguous. The V end lost 3 bases, the J end lost 0 bases, and 7 bases lay between the germline ends. Germline V gene data show CDR1 as MNHNS and CDR2 as SASEGT. This CDR3 contains 14 residues.